A selection of T cell receptor beta chains follows, all from one sample in a study of cytomegalovirus exposure and HLA in healthy donors. Some clones are missing from TCRdb's copy, which holds only in-frame ones; the method was immunoSEQ multiplex PCR. This sample carries some 110,000 clones, roughly 80% of them seen once, and the ten largest clones take roughly 5%. Material for sequencing was PBMCs. The receptors were gathered from a middle-aged man in good health and CMV-seropositive. The CDR3 runs from the conserved cysteine through the conserved F or W. A D gene is named only where the DNA matches it firmly. Size is omitted from some rows. Given values are once, few, many or a class for expanded clones.

TRBJ1-2 | NA | TRBD1 | TRBV6-5 | TGTGCCAGCAGCCGACCGGGGACCCGGGACAGGGGCTACACCTTC | CASSRPGTRDRGYTF
TRBJ2-7 | NA | TRBD1 | TRBV10-1 | TGCGCCAGCAGTCCCGGGACAGGAACGAACGAGCAGTACTTC | CASSPGTGTNEQYF
TRBJ2-7 | NA | TRBD2 | TRBV11-2 | TGTGCCAGCAGCTTAGTCGGGAGGTACTCCTACGAGCAGTACTTC | CASSLVGRYSYEQYF
TRBJ2-7 | NA | NA | TRBV7-6 | TGTGCCAGCAGCTCAAGACAGTCCTACGAGCAGTACTTC | CASSSRQSYEQYF
TRBJ2-2 | NA | NA | TRBV4-1 | TGCGCCAGCAGCTCGAGACTGGATACGAACACCGGGGAGCTGTTTTTT | CASSSRLDTNTGELFF
TRBJ1-3 | NA | NA | TRBV23-1 | TGCGCCAGCAGTCAACTGGGGGGGGCCCCTCCCGGAAACACCATATATTTT | CASSQLGGAPPGNTIYF
TRBJ1-2 | NA | NA | TRBV28 | TGTGCCAGCAGTTTCGAGAAGGGGAAGGGAAACTATGGCTACACCTTC | CASSFEKGKGNYGYTF
TRBJ2-5 | NA | TRBD1 | TRBV5-4 | TGTGCCAGCAGCTTACAGGGGGCGAGGGAGGAGACCCAGTACTTC | CASSLQGAREETQYF
TRBJ1-1 | NA | NA | TRBV6-5 | TGTGCCAGCAGCCACCGCGGAGGGGACACTGAAGCTTTCTTT | CASSHRGGDTEAFF
TRBJ1-1 | few | NA | TRBV5-1 | TGCGCCAGCAGCTTGTTTGGTCGCGGGGGAAGGACTGAAGCTTTCTTT | CASSLFGRGGRTEAFF
TRBJ2-3 | NA | NA | TRBV9 | TGTGCCAGCAGCGTGGGAGTTACGCAGTATTTT | CASSVGVTQYF
TRBJ1-1 | once | TRBD1 | TRBV5-5 | TGTGCCAGCAGCAAGGACAGGGGGAACACTGAAGCTTTCTTT | CASSKDRGNTEAFF
TRBJ2-5 | NA | TRBD2 | TRBV2 | TGTGCCAGCAGTGGTTACTCGCGGGGGTTTCAAGAGACCCAGTACTTC | CASSGYSRGFQETQYF
TRBJ1-1 | NA | TRBD1 | TRBV6-5 | TGTGCCAGCAGTTCCCCCTTGACAGGGTGGCATACTGAAGCTTTCTTT | CASSSPLTGWHTEAFF
TRBJ2-7 | NA | NA | TRBV6-5 | TGTGCCAGCAGTTTACACAGGGCCTACGAGCAGTACTTC | CASSLHRAYEQYF
TRBJ2-1 | NA | NA | TRBV7-3 | TGTGCCAGCAGCTTATACGCGGGGTCCTACAATGAGCAGTTCTTC | CASSLYAGSYNEQFF
TRBJ1-1 | NA | NA | TRBV6-1 | TGTGCCAGCTTCCGGGATTTTTTGAACACTGAAGCTTTCTTT | CASFRDFLNTEAFF
TRBJ2-5 | NA | TRBD2 | TRBV11-2 | TGTGCCAGCAGCTTAGGGAGTAGCGGGGGGGCGCTAGAGACCCAGTACTTC | CASSLGSSGGALETQYF
TRBJ2-1 | NA | NA | TRBV7-9 | TGTGCCAGCAGCTCTGGGGTATCGACAGAGCTCAATGAGCAGTTCTTC | CASSSGVSTELNEQFF
TRBJ1-2 | few | TRBD1 | TRBV6-1 | TGTGCCAGCCATGTCCTGGACAGGTTCAACTATGGCTACACCTTC | CASHVLDRFNYGYTF
TRBJ2-1 | NA | TRBD2 | TRBV10-3 | TGTGCCATCAACCAGCCGGGACTAGCGGGTGAGCAGTTCTTC | CAINQPGLAGEQFF
TRBJ2-4 | once | TRBD2 | TRBV5-1 | TGCGCCAGCGGGAGGGGCGGGATCGGGCCCAAAAACATTCAGTACTTC | CASGRGGIGPKNIQYF
TRBJ2-3 | once | TRBD1 | TRBV5-1 | TGCGCCAGCAGCCTCGGGGACAGGGCGACAGATACGCAGTATTTT | CASSLGDRATDTQYF
TRBJ2-1 | once | NA | TRBV7-7 | TGTGCCAGCAGCTCCGATAGGGGTGAGCAGTTCTTC | CASSSDRGEQFF
TRBJ2-5 | NA | NA | TRBV6-6 | TGTGCCAGCAGTCCAACAGGGTTGGGCCAAGAGACCCAGTACTTC | CASSPTGLGQETQYF
TRBJ1-1 | NA | TRBD1 | TRBV7-9 | TGTGCCAGCCACCGGGACAGTGAAGCTTTCTTT | CASHRDSEAFF
TRBJ1-6 | once | TRBD1 | TRBV27 | TGTGCCAGCAGTTTACGGACAGGGAATAATTCACCCCTCCACTTT | CASSLRTGNNSPLHF
TRBJ1-5 | NA | NA | TRBV5-4 | TGTGCCAGCAGCCTACAACCAGGGAGCAATCAGCCCCAGCATTTT | CASSLQPGSNQPQHF
TRBJ1-6 | few | TRBD1 | TRBV2 | TGTGCCAGCAGTGAAAATTTGCCGACAGGGAGCTCACCCCTCCACTTT | CASSENLPTGSSPLHF
TRBJ2-1 | NA | NA | TRBV11-3 | TGTGCCAGCAGCTTAGATCTAGTTAGGAATGAGCAGTTCTTC | CASSLDLVRNEQFF
TRBJ2-2 | NA | NA | TRBV2 | TGTGCCGGAGCGTTGCGGGGTGGCACCGGGGAGCTGTTTTTT | CAGALRGGTGELFF
TRBJ1-4 | NA | TRBD1 | TRBV5-4 | TGTGCCAGCAGCTCTGGGGGACAGGGGAATGAAAAACTGTTTTTT | CASSSGGQGNEKLFF
TRBJ1-3 | NA | NA | TRBV7-2 | TGTGCCAGCAGCCTTACTTACCTCTCTGGAAACACCATATATTTT | CASSLTYLSGNTIYF
TRBJ1-1 | few | NA | TRBV6-1 | TGTGCCAGCAGTCCGAGGTCCGCGAAGGACACTGAAGCTTTCTTT | CASSPRSAKDTEAFF
TRBJ2-1 | NA | NA | TRBV19 | TGTGCCAGTAGTATAGTGGCGGGACTCCGGGATAATGAGCAGTTCTTC | CASSIVAGLRDNEQFF
TRBJ2-7 | NA | TRBD2 | TRBV4-2 | TGTGCCAGCACCCGTGGGACTAGCGTAGACGAGCAGTACTTC | CASTRGTSVDEQYF
TRBJ1-1 | NA | NA | TRBV12-5 | TGTGCTAGTGGTTGGGGACAGAACACTGAAGCTTTCTTT | CASGWGQNTEAFF
TRBJ2-7 | NA | TRBD2 | TRBV5-1 | TGCGCCAGCAGCTCCCGGGGGGATAACGAGCAGTACTTC | CASSSRGDNEQYF
TRBJ2-7 | NA | TRBD2 | TRBV7-2 | TGTGCCAGCAGCTTAAGGACTAGCGGGAGTTACGAGCAGTACTTC | CASSLRTSGSYEQYF
TRBJ2-7 | NA | NA | TRBV5-4 | TGTGCCAGCAGTACAGGGCGAAATTACGAGCAGTACTTC | CASSTGRNYEQYF
TRBJ1-5 | once | NA | TRBV7-2 | TGTGCCAGCAGCTTAGATGGAGGTCAGCCCCAGCATTTT | CASSLDGGQPQHF
TRBJ2-7 | NA | NA | TRBV6-5 | TGTGCCAGCAGTTACTTGACAGCCCGCTCCTACGAGCAGTACTTC | CASSYLTARSYEQYF